The clone carrying this TCR beta chain was picked up one time. Its target is unknown. This record belongs to a study of OX40 agonist ivuxolimab in advanced cancers. Across the study: Ivuxolimab, an agonistic anti-OX40 (CD134) antibody, was given to patients. At 0.01 to 10 mg/kg, ivuxolimab was administered intravenously to patients every 2 weeks.

Sequencing used immunoSEQ multiplex PCR; TCRdb keeps in-frame clones, though not all of them. The sample lists around 31,000 clones; approximately 91% were seen once. Researchers took blood at baseline, on cycle 4 day 1, and on cycle 7 day 1. Study-level results: Researchers did not determine the expanded peripheral T cells' antigen specificity.

This receptor was identified in an adult with an advanced solid tumor such as melanoma, head and neck, liver or kidney cancer. The specimen comprised CD4+ or CD8+ T cells sorted from blood, sampled in a trial of the OX40 agonist ivuxolimab.

The CDR3 reads CASSFPDRGNTIYF. DNA of the CDR3: TGTGCCAGCAGCTTCCCGGACCGGGGAAACACCATATATTTT. V is TRBV9 and J is TRBJ1-3; D not certain. Germline-derived CDR1 and CDR2 are SGDLS and YYNGEE. V lost 4 bases to trimming and J lost 4 bases, with 12 bases between them. The CDR3 totals 14 residues.